The source of this TCR beta chain is a study of blood T cell repertoires in COVID-19. Whole-study context: Collection of acute and convalescent COVID-19 samples took place in the United States, Italy and Spain. Nucleic acid was either cDNA or gDNA, and it came from T cells, B-cell-depleted T cells, or PBMCs.

Trimming took 2 bases from V and 4 from J; bases not matched to a gene: 5. The CDR3 consists of 16 residues. Per germline, CDR1 SEHNR and CDR2 FQNEAQ (reference sequence). Under the authors' procedure: Reference gene primers were amplified, and this amplification served to estimate nucleated cell counts. Assay: immunoSEQ multiplex PCR; the TCRdb copy retains only in-frame clones and omits some. Clone size and the V and J calls come from that table; the DNA yielded D and trimming. Among about 68,000 clones listed, roughly 89% were seen once. V gene TRBV7-9 combines with J gene TRBJ2-2, with 9 bases identical to TRBD2. Sequencing was performed on peripheral blood. This TCR came from a man in his thirties or forties with acute or convalescent COVID-19. The CDR3 DNA reads as TGTGCCAGCAGCTTATCAGGGACTAGCTCCACCGGGGAGCTGTTTTTT. It is translated as CASSLSGTSSTGELFF.